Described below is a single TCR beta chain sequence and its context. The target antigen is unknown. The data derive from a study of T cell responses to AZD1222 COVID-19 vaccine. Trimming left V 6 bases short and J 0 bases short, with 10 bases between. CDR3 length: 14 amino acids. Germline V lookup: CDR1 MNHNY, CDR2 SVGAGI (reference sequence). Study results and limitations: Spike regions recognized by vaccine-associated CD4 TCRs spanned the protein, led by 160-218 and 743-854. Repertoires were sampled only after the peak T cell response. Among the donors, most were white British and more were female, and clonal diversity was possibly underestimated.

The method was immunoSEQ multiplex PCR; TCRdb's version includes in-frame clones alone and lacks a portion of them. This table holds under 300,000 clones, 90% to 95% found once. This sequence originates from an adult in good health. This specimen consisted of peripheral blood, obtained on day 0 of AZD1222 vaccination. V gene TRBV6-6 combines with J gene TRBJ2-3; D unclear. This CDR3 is CASRYLESTDTQYF. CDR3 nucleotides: TGTGCCAGCAGGTATCTAGAGAGCACAGATACGCAGTATTTT.